The next 17 T cell receptor beta chains were all read from a single sample in a study of T cells in Graves' hyperthyroidism and ophthalmopathy. Amplification yielded TCR beta CDR3 regions, with RNA transcripts as the source. Initially, a first-round RT-PCR of the TCR CDR3 employed the HTBI primer set. TCRdb redid the calling of the multiplex PCR reads with MiXCR, one entry per CDR3 protein. The table has hundreds of thousands of distinct CDR3 sequences, about 13% seen once. The sequencing input was blood. The receptors derive from a woman under 30 with Graves' hyperthyroidism.

This clonotype was seen repeatedly, ten times or more. The rearrangement links TRBV28 to TRBJ2-1, with TRBD2 matching 7 bases. The CDR3 is 17 amino acids. The ends lost 5 bases at V and 9 bases at J; junction bases unmatched: 19. CDR1 is MDHEN and CDR2 is SYDVKM in the germline V gene. This CDR3 is CASSPRGLRPGISEQFF. Written as DNA, the CDR3 is TGTGCCAGCAGTCCCCGGGGACTACGGCCTGGGATTTCTGAGCAGTTCTTC.

The V gene is TRBV5-5, the J gene TRBJ2-5; 12 positions match TRBD2. V lost 4 bases to trimming and J lost 7 bases; unmatched junction nucleotides: 11. The CDR3 consists of 16 residues. Germline assignment: CDR1 SGHKS and CDR2 YYEKEE (reference sequence). CDR3 sequence: CASSPASGGAFVTQYF. The CDR3 bases are TGTGCCAGCAGCCCGGCTAGCGGGGGGGCCTTTGTGACCCAGTACTTC.

The chain uses TRBV14 and TRBJ2-7; the D gene is possibly TRBD1 (6 bases). CDR3 length: 16 residues. The V end was cut by 0 bases, the J end by 3 bases, with 15 bases between. Germline V lookup: CDR1 SGHDN, CDR2 FVKESK. The CDR3 protein is CASSQEQGQTYYEQYF. In DNA form, the CDR3 reads TGTGCCAGCAGCCAAGAGCAGGGACAAACTTACTACGAGCAGTACTTC. Full variable domain (missing parts from reference TRBV14 and TRBJ2-7): EAGVTQFPSHSVIEKGQTVTLRCDPISGHDNLYWYRRVMGKEIKFLLHFVKESKQDESGMPNNRFLAERTGGTYSTLKVQPAELEDSGVYFCASSQEQGQTYYEQYFGPGTRLTVT.

This clonotype appeared a few times. The chain employs TRBV2 and TRBJ1-2, with 10 nucleotides matching TRBD1. V lost 0 bases, J lost 5 bases, and 3 bases stayed unmatched. Germline V gives CDR1 SNHLY, CDR2 FYNNEI. This CDR3 region has 15 residues. The CDR3, as DNA: TGTGCCAGCAGTGAAGCAGGGACAGGGGTTTATGGCTACACCTTC. Protein sequence: CASSEAGTGVYGYTF.

This clonotype was counted ten times or more. The chain links TRBV10-1 to TRBJ2-7; the D is unclear. Trimming removed 2 bases at V and 2 bases at J, with 10 bases between. The CDR3 spans 14 residues. Germline V gene data show CDR1 as WNHNN and CDR2 as SYGVQD (reference sequence). In DNA form, the CDR3 reads TGCGCCAGCAGTGAGGACCCTTTGCCCTACGAGCAGTACTTC. This gives the protein CASSEDPLPYEQYF.

The J gene is TRBJ2-7, the V gene TRBV7-6, with 7 positions matching TRBD2. This CDR3 comprises 17 residues. Unmatched junction bases numbered 11, after V lost 3 bases and J lost 0 bases. Germline V gene data show CDR1 as SGHVS and CDR2 as FNYEAQ. This CDR3 is CASSLGGVRENSYEQYF. The DNA of the CDR3 is TGTGCCAGCAGCTTGGGGGGGGTCCGGGAAAACTCCTACGAGCAGTACTTC.

This chain joins TRBV20-1 and TRBJ2-4; perhaps TRBD1 as D (6 bases). Germline assignment: CDR1 DFQATT and CDR2 SNEGSKA (reference sequence). Trimming took 3 bases from V and 1 from J, leaving 13 bases between them. The CDR3 covers 15 residues. The CDR3 sequence is CSASPGVAAKNIQYF. The CDR3 bases are TGCAGTGCTAGCCCAGGGGTCGCGGCCAAAAACATTCAGTACTTC.

The chain uses TRBV5-1 and TRBJ2-5; D is undetermined. Between the trimmed V and J ends, which lost 4 bases and 4 bases, there was a span of 11 bases. The CDR3 is 13 amino acids. The germline V gene has CDR1 SGHRS and CDR2 YFSETQ. Here the CDR3 reads CASSPGRVETQYF. In nucleotides, the CDR3 is TGCGCCAGCAGCCCTGGAAGGGTAGAGACCCAGTACTTC.

The chain joins TRBV10-3 to TRBJ1-3; the D gene is possibly TRBD1 (5 bases). Between the trimmed V and J ends, which lost 0 bases and 4 bases, there was a span of 13 bases. The CDR3 covers 16 residues. Germline-derived CDR1 and CDR2 are ENHRY and SYGVKD. The CDR3 here is CAISESSGRVGNTIYF. The CDR3 bases are TGTGCCATCAGTGAGTCTTCGGGACGGGTGGGAAACACCATATATTTT.

There are many counts of this clonotype. This sequence joins TRBV6-2 or TRBV6-3 and TRBJ1-2, with D hard to call. Trimming shortened V by 2 bases and J by 3 bases, and 7 bases separated the two germline ends. The CDR3 spans 13 residues. Per germline, CDR1 MNHEY and CDR2 SVGEGT. The CDR3 loop reads CASSYEGDYGYTF. DNA for the CDR3: TGTGCCAGCAGTTACGAGGGCGACTATGGCTACACCTTC.

This clonotype showed up many times. The rearrangement links TRBV14 to TRBJ2-7; no definite D call. The V gene lost 1 base and the J gene lost 4 bases, with 11 bases spanning the gap. This CDR3 has 14 residues. Germline V gives CDR1 SGHDN, CDR2 FVKESK. The CDR3 loop is CASSQGKGRYEQYF. The CDR3 bases are TGTGCCAGCAGCCAAGGGAAGGGCAGGTACGAGCAGTACTTC.

Many counts were recorded for this clonotype. The chain joins TRBV6-6 to TRBJ1-2; no reliable D call. Germline CDR1 reads MNHNY; CDR2 reads SVGAGI (reference sequence). The CDR3 loop spans 14 amino acids. V lost 0 bases and J lost 4, with 9 bases in between. In nucleotides, the CDR3 is TGTGCCAGCAGTTACTCAACTGGGTTCTATGGCTACACCTTC. Protein sequence: CASSYSTGFYGYTF.

This clonotype was detected only a few times. The rearrangement uses TRBV5-6 and TRBJ1-6, with 9 bases lining up with TRBD1. Germline V gene lookup returns CDR1 SGHDT and CDR2 YYEEEE. J gave up 9 bases and V 6 bases, and 10 bases lay outside the gene matches. The CDR3 totals 15 residues. CDR3 sequence reads: CASTTLGQGGSPLHF. The CDR3, as DNA: TGTGCCAGCACCACCCTGGGACAGGGCGGTTCACCCCTCCACTTT.

In its sample, this clonotype was seen many times. The chain joins TRBV3-1 to TRBJ1-1; perhaps TRBD1 as D (5 bases). The germline V and J ends were trimmed by 2 bases and 7 bases, with 14 bases remaining between them. CDR3 size: 14 residues. Germline V gene sequence: CDR1 LGHDT, CDR2 YNNKEL (reference sequence). Here the CDR3 DNA reads TGTGCCAGCAGCCAAAAGGGGATCCTTCATGAAGCTTTCTTT. Protein product: CASSQKGILHEAFF.

V gene TRBV4-2 combines with J gene TRBJ2-7, with 11 bases fitting TRBD2. After removal of 3 bases from V and 3 bases from J, the junction contained 7 bases not matched to a gene. CDR1 and CDR2 from the germline V gene are LGHNA and YNFKEQ. The CDR3 spans 16 residues. The CDR3 reads CASSQFPSGGNYEQYF. The CDR3 DNA reads as TGTGCCAGCAGCCAGTTCCCTAGCGGGGGGAACTACGAGCAGTACTTC.

This clonotype was recorded many times. The rearrangement uses TRBV27 and TRBJ1-5; D not resolved. The CDR3 contains 13 residues. The germline CDR1 and CDR2 sequences are MNHEY and SMNVEV (reference sequence). Trimming took off 3 bases at V and 5 bases at J, with 8 bases between the two ends. CDR3 residues: CASSFTVDQPQHF. CDR3 sequence (DNA): TGTGCCAGCAGTTTTACGGTGGATCAGCCCCAGCATTTT.

This clonotype was seen a few times. The V call is TRBV12-3 or TRBV12-4, the J call TRBJ1-2; 10 bases align to TRBD1. This CDR3 has 15 amino acids. V lost 0 bases, J lost 7 bases, and 5 bases stayed unmatched. The CDR3 is CASSLAAGTGAGYTF. In DNA form, the CDR3 reads TGTGCCAGCAGTTTAGCGGCAGGGACAGGGGCTGGCTACACCTTC.